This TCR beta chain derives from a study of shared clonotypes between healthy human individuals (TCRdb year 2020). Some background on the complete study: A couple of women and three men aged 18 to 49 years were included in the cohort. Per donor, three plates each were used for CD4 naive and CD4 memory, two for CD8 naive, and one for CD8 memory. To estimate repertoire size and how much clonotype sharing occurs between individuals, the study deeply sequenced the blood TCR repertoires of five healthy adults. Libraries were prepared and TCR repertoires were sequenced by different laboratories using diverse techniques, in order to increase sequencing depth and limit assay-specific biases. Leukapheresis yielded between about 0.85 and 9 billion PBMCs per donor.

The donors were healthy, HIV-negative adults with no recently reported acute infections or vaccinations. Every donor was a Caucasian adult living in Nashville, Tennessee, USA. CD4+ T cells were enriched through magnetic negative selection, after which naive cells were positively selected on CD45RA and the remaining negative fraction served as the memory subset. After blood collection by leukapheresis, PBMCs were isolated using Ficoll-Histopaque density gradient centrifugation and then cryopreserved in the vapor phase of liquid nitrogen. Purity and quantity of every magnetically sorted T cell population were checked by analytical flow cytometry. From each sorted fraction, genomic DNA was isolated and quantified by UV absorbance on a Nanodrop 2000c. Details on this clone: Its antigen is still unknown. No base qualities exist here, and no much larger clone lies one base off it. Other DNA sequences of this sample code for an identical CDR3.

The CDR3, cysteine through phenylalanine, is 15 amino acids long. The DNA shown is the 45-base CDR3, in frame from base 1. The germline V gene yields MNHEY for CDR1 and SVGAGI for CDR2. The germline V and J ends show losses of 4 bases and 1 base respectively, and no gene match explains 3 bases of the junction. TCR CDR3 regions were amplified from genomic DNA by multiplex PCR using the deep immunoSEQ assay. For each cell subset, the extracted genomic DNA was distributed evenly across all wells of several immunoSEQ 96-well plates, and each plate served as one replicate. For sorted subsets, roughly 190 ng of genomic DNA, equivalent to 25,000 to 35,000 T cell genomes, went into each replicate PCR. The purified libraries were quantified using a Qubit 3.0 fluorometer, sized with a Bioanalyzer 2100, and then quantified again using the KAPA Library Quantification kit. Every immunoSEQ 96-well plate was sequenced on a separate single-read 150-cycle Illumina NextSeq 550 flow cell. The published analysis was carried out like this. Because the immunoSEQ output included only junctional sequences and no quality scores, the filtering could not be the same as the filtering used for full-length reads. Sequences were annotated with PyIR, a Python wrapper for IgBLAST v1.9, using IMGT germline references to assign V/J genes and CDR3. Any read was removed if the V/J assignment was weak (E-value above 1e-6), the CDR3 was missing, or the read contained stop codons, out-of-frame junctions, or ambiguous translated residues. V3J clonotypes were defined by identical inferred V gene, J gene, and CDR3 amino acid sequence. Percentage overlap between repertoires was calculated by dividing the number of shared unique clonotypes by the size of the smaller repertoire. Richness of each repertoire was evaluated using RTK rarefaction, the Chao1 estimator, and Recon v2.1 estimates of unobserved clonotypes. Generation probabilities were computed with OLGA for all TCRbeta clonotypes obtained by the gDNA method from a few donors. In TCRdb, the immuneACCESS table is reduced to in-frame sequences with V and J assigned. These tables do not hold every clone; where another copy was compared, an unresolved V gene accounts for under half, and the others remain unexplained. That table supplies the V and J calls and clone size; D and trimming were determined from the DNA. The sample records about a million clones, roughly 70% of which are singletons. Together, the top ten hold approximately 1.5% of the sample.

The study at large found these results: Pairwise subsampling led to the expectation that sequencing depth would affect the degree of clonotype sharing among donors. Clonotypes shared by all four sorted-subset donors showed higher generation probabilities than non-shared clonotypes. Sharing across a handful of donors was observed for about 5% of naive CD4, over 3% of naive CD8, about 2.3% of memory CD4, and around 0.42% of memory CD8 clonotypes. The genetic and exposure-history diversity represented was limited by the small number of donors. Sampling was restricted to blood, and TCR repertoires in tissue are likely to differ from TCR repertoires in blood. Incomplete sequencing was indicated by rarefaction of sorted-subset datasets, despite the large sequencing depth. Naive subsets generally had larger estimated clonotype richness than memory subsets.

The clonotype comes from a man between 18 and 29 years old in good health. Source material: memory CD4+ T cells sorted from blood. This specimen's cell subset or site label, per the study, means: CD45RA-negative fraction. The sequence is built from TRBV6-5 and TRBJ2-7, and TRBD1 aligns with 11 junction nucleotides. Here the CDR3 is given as CASSSRDRGSYEQYF. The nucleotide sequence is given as TGTGCCAGCAGTTCCCGGGACAGGGGGTCCTACGAGCAGTACTTC.